This T cell receptor (beta chain) was retrieved from a study of T cells expressing NK-cell markers. Per germline, CDR1 MDHEN and CDR2 SYDVKM. The length of the CDR3 is 15 residues. TCRdb reworked the 5' RACE reads into one entry per CDR3 protein, no DNA. Its table lists roughly 350,000 distinct CDR3 sequences. This TCR derives from a man between 18 and 69 years old in good health. The source material was blood T cells: a sorted CD56 or NKG2C T cell subset, CD4+ or CD8+ T cells, or bulk PBMC T cells (not recorded which). The chain is built from TRBV28 and TRBJ1-1. The CDR3 loop reads CAAGRPELLNTEAFF.